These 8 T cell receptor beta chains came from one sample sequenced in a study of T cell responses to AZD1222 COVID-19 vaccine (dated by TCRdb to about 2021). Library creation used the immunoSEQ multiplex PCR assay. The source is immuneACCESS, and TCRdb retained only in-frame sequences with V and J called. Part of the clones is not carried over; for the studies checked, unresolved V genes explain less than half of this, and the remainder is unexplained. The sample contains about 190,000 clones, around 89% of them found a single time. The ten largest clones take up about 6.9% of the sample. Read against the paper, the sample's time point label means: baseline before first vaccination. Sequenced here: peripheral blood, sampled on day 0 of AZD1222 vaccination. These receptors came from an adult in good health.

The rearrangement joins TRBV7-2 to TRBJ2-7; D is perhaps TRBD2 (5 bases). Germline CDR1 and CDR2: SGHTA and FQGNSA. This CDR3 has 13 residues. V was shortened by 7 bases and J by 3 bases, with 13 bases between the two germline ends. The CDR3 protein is CASTRYRDYEQYF. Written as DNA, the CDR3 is TGTGCCAGCACCCGATACCGGGACTACGAGCAGTACTTC.

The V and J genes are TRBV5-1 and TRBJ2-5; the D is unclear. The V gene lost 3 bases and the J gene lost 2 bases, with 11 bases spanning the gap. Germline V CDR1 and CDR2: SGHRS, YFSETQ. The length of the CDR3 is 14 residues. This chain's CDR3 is CASSSTGKQETQYF. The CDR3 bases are TGCGCCAGCAGCTCCACCGGCAAGCAAGAGACCCAGTACTTC.

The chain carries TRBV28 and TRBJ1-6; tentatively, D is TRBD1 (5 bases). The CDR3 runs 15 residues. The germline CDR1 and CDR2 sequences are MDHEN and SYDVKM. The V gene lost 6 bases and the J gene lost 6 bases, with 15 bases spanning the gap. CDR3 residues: CASSQAGTPNSPLHF. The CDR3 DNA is TGTGCCAGCAGCCAGGCCGGGACTCCTAATTCACCCCTCCACTTT.

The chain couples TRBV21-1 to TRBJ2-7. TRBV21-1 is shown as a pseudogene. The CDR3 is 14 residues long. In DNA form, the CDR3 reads TGTGCCAGCAGATACATCGGGGGCACCTACGAGCAGTACGTC. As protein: CASRYIGGTYEQYV.

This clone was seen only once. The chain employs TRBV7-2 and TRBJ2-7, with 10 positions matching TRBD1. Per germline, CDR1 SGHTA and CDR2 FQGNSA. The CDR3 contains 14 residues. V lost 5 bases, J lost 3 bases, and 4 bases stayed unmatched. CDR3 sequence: CASSPTGGGYEQYF. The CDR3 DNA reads TGTGCCAGCAGCCCGACAGGGGGCGGCTACGAGCAGTACTTC.

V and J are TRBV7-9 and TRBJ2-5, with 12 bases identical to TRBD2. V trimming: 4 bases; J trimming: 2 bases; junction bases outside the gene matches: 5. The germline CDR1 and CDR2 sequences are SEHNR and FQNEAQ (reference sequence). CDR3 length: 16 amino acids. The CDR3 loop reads CASSSRGLAGQETQYF. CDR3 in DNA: TGTGCCAGCAGCTCGCGAGGACTAGCGGGGCAAGAGACCCAGTACTTC. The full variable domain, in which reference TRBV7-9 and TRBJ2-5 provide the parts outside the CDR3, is DTGVSQNPRHKITKRGQNVTFRCDPISEHNRLYWYRQTLGQGPEFLTYFQNEAQLEKSRLLSDRFSAERPKGSFSTLEIQRTEQGDSAMYLCASSSRGLAGQETQYFGPGTRLLVL.

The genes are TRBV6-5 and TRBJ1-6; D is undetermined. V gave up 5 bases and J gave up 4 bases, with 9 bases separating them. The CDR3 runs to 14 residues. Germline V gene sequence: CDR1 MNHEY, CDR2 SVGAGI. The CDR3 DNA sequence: TGTGCCAGCAGTATATCCCAATATAATTCACCCCTCCACTTT. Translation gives CASSISQYNSPLHF.

CDR3 coding DNA: TGTGCCAGTAATCTGGGGTGGGACTATGGCTACACCTTC. It is translated as CASNLGWDYGYTF. The genes are TRBV19 and TRBJ1-2; D is ambiguous. CDR3 length: 13 residues. Deletions cut 7 bases from V and 3 bases from J, with 12 bases between. CDR1 and CDR2 (germline): LNHDA, SQIVND (reference sequence).